This T cell receptor beta chain was found in a study of cytomegalovirus exposure and HLA in healthy donors. Study-wide points: Reportedly, cytomegalovirus status was diagnosed with high sensitivity and specificity. Most sequenced TCRs were rare (though some public TCRs occurred in many donors). The TCR clusters that emerged in the first cohort tended, a later analysis found, to co-occur in the approximately 130 validation repertoires.

Points on this clone: The antigen is not known.

While the first cohort had over 650 subjects, the donors belonged to the separate validation cohort of roughly 130 subjects. Trimming removed 2 bases at V and 10 bases at J, with 15 bases between. Germline CDR1 reads MNHEY; CDR2 reads SMNVEV (reference sequence). The CDR3 extends over 14 amino acids. Sequencing was performed with immunoSEQ multiplex PCR; in TCRdb, only in-frame clones are kept and a portion is missing. The sample includes 300,000 to 450,000 clones, about nine tenths of them seen just once. The genes are TRBV27 and TRBJ2-1; perhaps TRBD2 as D (7 bases). The source material was PBMCs. The receptor was isolated from a young woman in good health and CMV-seronegative. The CDR3 bases are TGTGCCAGCAGTTTAGCCCGCGGGGGCGCCGAGCAGTTCTTC. This gives the protein CASSLARGGAEQFF.